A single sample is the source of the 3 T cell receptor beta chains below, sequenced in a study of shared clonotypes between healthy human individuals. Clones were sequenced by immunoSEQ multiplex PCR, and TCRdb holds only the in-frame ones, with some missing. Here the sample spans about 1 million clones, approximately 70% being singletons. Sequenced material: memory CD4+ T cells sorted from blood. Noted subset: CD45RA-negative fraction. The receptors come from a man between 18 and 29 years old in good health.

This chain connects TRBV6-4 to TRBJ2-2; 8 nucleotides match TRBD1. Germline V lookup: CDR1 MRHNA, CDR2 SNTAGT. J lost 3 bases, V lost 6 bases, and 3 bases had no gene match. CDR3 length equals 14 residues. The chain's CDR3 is CASREQGDTGELFF. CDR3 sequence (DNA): TGTGCCAGCAGGGAACAGGGGGACACCGGGGAGCTGTTTTTT.

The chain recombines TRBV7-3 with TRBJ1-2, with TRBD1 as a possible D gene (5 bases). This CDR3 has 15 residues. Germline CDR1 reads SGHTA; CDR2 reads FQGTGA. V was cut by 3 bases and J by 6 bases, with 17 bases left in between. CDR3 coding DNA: TGTGCCAGCAGCTTCGGGGACGGGAGAAGGGATGGCTACACCTTC. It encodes CASSFGDGRRDGYTF. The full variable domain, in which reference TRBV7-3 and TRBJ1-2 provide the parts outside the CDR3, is GAGVSQTPSNKVTEKGKYVELRCDPISGHTALYWYRQSLGQGPEFLIYFQGTGAADDSGLPNDRFFAVRPEGSVSTLKIQRTERGDSAVYLCASSFGDGRRDGYTFGSGTRLTVV.

The CDR3: CASSQSGSWQYF. Here the CDR3 DNA reads TGTGCCAGCAGTCAATCGGGGTCATGGCAGTACTTC. The V gene is TRBV28, the J gene TRBJ2-7; D might be TRBD2 (5 bases). Trimming stripped 5 bases from V and 9 bases from J, with 14 bases between. Germline lookup yields CDR1 MDHEN and CDR2 SYDVKM. CDR3 length equals 12 residues.